Here is one T cell receptor (beta chain) with its context. Its antigen remains unknown. The CDR3 carries no conserved terminal phenylalanine or tryptophan, so it likely arises from a read error. This sample is drawn from a study of tumor-infiltrating lymphocytes in primary liver carcinoma. The blood RNA (from unsorted whole blood) was obtained, and germline DNA was also extracted. Whole-study findings and limits: The use of bulk unsorted samples meant that CD4+ and CD8+ repertoires were not compared. Tumor-adjacent and tumor-blood pairs displayed less overlap than did pairs of tumor regions.

Making TCR beta cDNA involved around 500 ng total RNA and a constant-region primer. Three nested multiplex PCR rounds of slightly modified ARM-PCR generated TCR beta libraries. Rounds one and two of PCR, each of around 9 cycles, were primed with TRBV1-TRBV30 forward primers and a C-beta reverse primer. One entry per CDR3 protein results from TCRdb running MiXCR on the multiplex PCR reads. The sample holds approximately 340,000 distinct CDR3 sequences, 65% seen once. This CDR3 is built from 19 residues. The sequenced sample was peripheral blood. This TCR was recovered from a man aged 35 to 55 with primary liver carcinoma and hepatitis B virus infection. This chain links TRBV12-3 or TRBV12-4 with TRBJ1-6, with 7 bases lining up with TRBD1. The CDR3: CASSFHYREEGAYNSLLHY. The CDR3 DNA reads TGTGCCAGCAGTTTCCATTACAGGGAAGAGGGGGCTTATAATTCACTCCTCCACTAT.